This note documents a single T cell receptor beta chain sequence. Its antigen is unidentified. The sample belongs to a study of shared clonotypes between healthy human individuals. General study points: What rarefaction showed was incomplete sorted-subset sequencing despite large depth.

The length of the CDR3 is 13 residues. V was shortened by 5 bases and J by 0 bases, with 5 bases between the two germline ends. Germline-derived CDR1 and CDR2 are MNHEY and SVGAGI. The protocol was immunoSEQ multiplex PCR, while the TCRdb copy is restricted to in-frame clones and leaves out a portion. Of 2,500,000 or so clones in the sample, about 90% are singletons; the top ten hold roughly 0.34%. The V gene is TRBV6-5, the J gene TRBJ2-4; no reliable D call. The clonotype comes from a man younger than 30 in good health. Some clones in this sample may be carry-over from other donors' samples. Sequencing was done on a sample of naive CD4+ T cells from PBMCs. Noted subset: CD45RA+ positively selected. In DNA form, the CDR3 reads TGTGCCAGCAGTACGCTAGCCAAAAACATTCAGTACTTC. Amino acid sequence: CASSTLAKNIQYF.